Listed below are T cell receptor beta chains from one sample, sequenced in a study of blood T cell repertoires in COVID-19. Libraries were prepared by immunoSEQ multiplex PCR; TCRdb keeps only in-frame clonotypes and omits some of them. The table has more than 100,000 clones, around 87% seen once; the top ten hold 3% to 4.5%. Sequenced: peripheral blood. The receptors were gathered from a woman in her sixties or seventies with acute or convalescent COVID-19. Both conserved end residues are part of each CDR3. Fields, in order: V gene, clone size, D gene, J gene, CDR3 DNA, CDR3 protein. A D gene is named only where the DNA matches it firmly. The size entry is marked missing in some rows and otherwise reads once, few, many or a size class.

TRBV11-3	once	.	TRBJ2-5	TGTGCCAGCAGCTTAGGCGGAGCCCAAGAGACCCAGTACTTC	CASSLGGAQETQYF
TRBV19	.	.	TRBJ1-5	TGTGCCAGTAGTATACTCGGTGGGAGGGGTGGTCAGCCCCAGCATTTT	CASSILGGRGGQPQHF
TRBV5-8	.	.	TRBJ1-4	TGTGCCAGCAGCTTTGGTCAGGGGCTCTCTAATGAAAAACTGTTTTTT	CASSFGQGLSNEKLFF
TRBV6-2/TRBV6-3	.	.	TRBJ1-1	TGTGCCAGCAGTTACTCGGCAGGGCACCACACTGAAGCTTTCTTT	CASSYSAGHHTEAFF
TRBV3-1/TRBV3-2	.	.	TRBJ1-4	TGTGCCAGCAGCCAAGATATCTCCGGGGATGAAAAACTGTTTTTT	CASSQDISGDEKLFF
TRBV19	once	.	TRBJ2-7	TGTGCCAGTAGTATAGAAGTTGGCAGGGGATACGAGCAGTACTTC	CASSIEVGRGYEQYF
TRBV19	.	TRBD1	TRBJ1-1	TGTGCCAGTAGTAGGCGAGGGACAGGGGGTCCTCTCACTGAAGCTTTCTTT	CASSRRGTGGPLTEAFF
TRBV24-1	once	TRBD1	TRBJ1-2	TGTGCCACCAGTGATCCCCGAAGACAGGGTGTAGGTGGCTACACCTTC	CATSDPRRQGVGGYTF
TRBV5-1	.	TRBD1	TRBJ1-2	TGCGCCAGCAGCTCGGACGGACAGGGGGCAGGCTACACCTTC	CASSSDGQGAGYTF
TRBV10-3	.	.	TRBJ1-2	TGTGCCATCAGCACACCGACCGGGTACTATGGCTACACCTTC	CAISTPTGYYGYTF